This T cell receptor beta chain was recorded in a study of beta chain features in type 1 diabetes. About the study: The patients were much like the healthy donors in age, gender and cell yields.

On average, the one heparinised blood draw given by each donor was around 110 mL. A CD45RO/CCR7/CD25/CD127/CD95/CD27 panel sorted naive, central memory, regulatory and stem cell-like memory CD4+ cells. The CDR3 covers 15 residues. Trimming removed 3 bases at V and 2 bases at J, with 12 bases between. In germline, CDR1 is SGHAT, CDR2 FQNNGV. Expressed TCRB transcripts were sequenced, since all the RNA that had been isolated was reverse transcribed. Libraries were prepared by immunoSEQ multiplex PCR; TCRdb keeps only in-frame clonotypes and omits some of them. The table includes more than 150,000 clones, about 13% detected once.

This TCR derives from a woman aged 18-29 years in good health. The sequenced material came from central memory CD4+ T cells from blood. This chain connects TRBV11-2 to TRBJ2-3, with D possibly matching TRBD1 (6 bases). In DNA form, the CDR3 reads TGTGCCAGCAGCTTGATCAACAGGGTCACAGATACGCAGTATTTT. It specifies CASSLINRVTDTQYF.